This is a list of T cell receptor beta chains from one sample in a study of blood T cell repertoires in COVID-19. Libraries were prepared by immunoSEQ multiplex PCR; TCRdb keeps only in-frame clonotypes and omits some of them. This table has 150,000 to 200,000 clones, roughly 79% appearing once. Sequenced material: peripheral blood. The source is a woman between 40 and 50 years old with COVID-19, enrolled during active disease. The CDR3 runs from the conserved cysteine through the conserved F or W. The D gene is left open where the match is weak. Size tells how often a clone was seen (once, few, many) or the class of an expanded clone, and some rows leave it out.

J: TRBJ2-2; V: TRBV6-5; size: .; D: TRBD1; CDR3: CASSLGQRRTGELFF; DNA: TGTGCCAGCAGTTTGGGACAGCGGCGGACCGGGGAGCTGTTTTTT
J: TRBJ1-1; V: TRBV4-2; size: .; D: .; CDR3: CASSQDLRGTEAFF; DNA: TGTGCCAGCAGCCAAGATCTCAGAGGCACTGAAGCTTTCTTT
J: TRBJ2-5; V: TRBV6-5; size: .; D: TRBD2; CDR3: CATTRGLVGETQYF; DNA: TGTGCCACTACCCGGGGACTAGTGGGAGAGACCCAGTACTTC
J: TRBJ2-1; V: TRBV11-3; size: .; D: TRBD2; CDR3: CASSLGGLAGGSEQFF; DNA: TGTGCCAGCAGCTTAGGCGGGCTAGCGGGAGGGTCTGAGCAGTTCTTC
J: TRBJ1-2; V: TRBV5-4; size: few; D: .; CDR3: CASSPQGPDGYTF; DNA: TGTGCCAGCAGCCCCCAGGGTCCCGATGGCTACACCTTC
J: TRBJ1-4; V: TRBV19; size: .; D: TRBD1; CDR3: CASRDRGRGGEKLFF; DNA: TGTGCCAGTAGAGACAGGGGGCGCGGCGGCGAAAAACTGTTTTTT
J: TRBJ2-3; V: TRBV5-4; size: .; D: .; CDR3: CASSFSSGISTDTQYF; DNA: TGTGCCAGCAGCTTCTCGTCAGGGATAAGCACAGATACGCAGTATTTT
J: TRBJ2-2; V: TRBV28; size: .; D: TRBD1; CDR3: CASTPSGTANTGELFF; DNA: TGTGCCAGCACACCCTCCGGGACAGCGAACACCGGGGAGCTGTTTTTT
J: TRBJ2-2; V: TRBV19; size: .; D: .; CDR3: CASSGSPSGELFF; DNA: TGTGCCAGTAGTGGTAGCCCTTCCGGGGAGCTGTTTTTT
J: TRBJ1-1; V: TRBV14; size: .; D: .; CDR3: CASSQGFSGNTEAFF; DNA: TGTGCCAGCAGCCAAGGATTTTCGGGGAACACTGAAGCTTTCTTT
J: TRBJ2-1; V: TRBV7-8; size: .; D: .; CDR3: CASSLVGNEQFF; DNA: TGTGCCAGCAGCTTAGTCGGCAATGAGCAGTTCTTC
J: TRBJ2-2; V: TRBV5-6; size: .; D: .; CDR3: CASSSRGRIGELFF; DNA: TGTGCCAGCAGCTCCAGGGGCCGGATCGGGGAGCTGTTTTTT
J: TRBJ2-2; V: TRBV4-2; size: .; D: TRBD2; CDR3: CASSQEAGGSNTGELFF; DNA: TGTGCCAGCAGCCAAGAAGCGGGGGGTTCGAACACCGGGGAGCTGTTTTTT
J: TRBJ2-1; V: TRBV5-4; size: .; D: TRBD1; CDR3: CASSYLGGAPDEQFF; DNA: TGTGCCAGCAGCTACTTAGGGGGCGCCCCTGATGAGCAGTTCTTC
J: TRBJ2-1; V: TRBV30; size: .; D: .; CDR3: CARSRAAEQFF; DNA: TGTGCCCGGAGCAGGGCCGCGGAGCAGTTCTTC
J: TRBJ2-5; V: TRBV5-5; size: .; D: .; CDR3: CASSAGWSQETQYF; DNA: TGTGCCAGCAGCGCGGGTTGGAGTCAAGAGACCCAGTACTTC